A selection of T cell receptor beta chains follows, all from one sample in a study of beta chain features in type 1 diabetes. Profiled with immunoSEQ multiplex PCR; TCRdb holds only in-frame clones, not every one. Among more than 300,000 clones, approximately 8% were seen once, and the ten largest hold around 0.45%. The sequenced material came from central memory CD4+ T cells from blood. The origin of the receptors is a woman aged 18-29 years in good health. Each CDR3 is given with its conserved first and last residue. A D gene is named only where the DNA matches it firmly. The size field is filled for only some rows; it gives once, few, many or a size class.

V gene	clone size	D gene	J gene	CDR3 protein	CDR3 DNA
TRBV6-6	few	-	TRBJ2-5	CASSSGTGATQYF	TGTGCCAGCAGTTCCGGGACCGGCGCCACCCAGTACTTC
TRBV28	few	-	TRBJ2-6	CASLGATPGANVLTF	TGTGCCAGTCTGGGGGCTACCCCTGGGGCCAACGTCCTGACTTTC
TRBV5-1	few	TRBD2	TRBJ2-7	CASRPGGSSYEQYF	TGCGCCAGCCGTCCGGGAGGGAGCTCCTACGAGCAGTACTTC
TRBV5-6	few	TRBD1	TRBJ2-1	CASSRNRGVHEQFF	TGTGCCAGCAGCAGGAACAGGGGAGTGCATGAGCAGTTCTTC
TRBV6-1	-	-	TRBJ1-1	CASSEQHNLNTEAFF	TGTGCCAGCAGTGAACAACACAATCTCAACACTGAAGCTTTCTTT
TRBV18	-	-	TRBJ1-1	CAISLTGGTEAFF	TGTGCCATCTCACTTACGGGAGGAACTGAAGCTTTCTTT
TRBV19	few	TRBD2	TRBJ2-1	CASSSGLVQHNEQFF	TGTGCCAGTAGTTCCGGACTAGTTCAGCACAATGAGCAGTTCTTC
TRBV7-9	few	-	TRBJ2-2	CASSQEGPSTGELFF	TGTGCCAGCAGCCAAGAGGGACCGAGCACCGGGGAGCTGTTTTTT
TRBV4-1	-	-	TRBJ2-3	CASSPEWGLHTDTQYF	TGCGCCAGCAGCCCAGAATGGGGGTTGCACACAGATACGCAGTATTTT
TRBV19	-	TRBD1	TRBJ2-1	CASSNRDRDINEQFF	TGTGCCAGTAGTAACCGGGACAGGGATATCAATGAGCAGTTCTTC